Following are 14 T cell receptor beta chains from one sample sequenced in a study of identical twins. TCRdb processed the 5' RACE reads anew with MiXCR; each CDR3 protein has one entry. The table has around 570,000 distinct CDR3 sequences, roughly 9.9% seen once. These data were also filed under a second study, of yellow fever vaccine responses in identical twins.

Input material: PBMCs. These receptors were taken from a woman under 30 in good health.

The chain uses TRBV7-2 and TRBJ2-5; TRBD2 matches 7 bases. From germline, CDR1 is SGHTA and CDR2 FQGNSA. V was pared by 2 bases and J by 4 bases, with 10 bases of the junction left unmatched. CDR3 length: 16 residues. CDR3 DNA sequence: TGTGCCAGCAGCTTAAAACCCGCGGGAGTGGGAGAGACCCAGTACTTC. It is translated as CASSLKPAGVGETQYF.

This clonotype has only a few counts. The chain joins TRBV11-2 to TRBJ2-7; a possible D gene is TRBD1 (6 bases). CDR3 length: 15 residues. The V and J ends lost 5 bases and 5 bases respectively, with 19 bases between them. Germline CDR1 SGHAT, CDR2 FQNNGV. CDR3 sequence: CASSLGGQLLHEQYF. For the CDR3, the DNA is TGTGCCAGCAGCCTAGGGGGACAACTATTACACGAGCAGTACTTC.

This clonotype has only a few counts. The chain carries TRBV27 and TRBJ1-2; 9 bases fit TRBD1. V dropped 3 bases and J dropped 6; count of bases not matched to a gene: 5. The CDR3 length is 14 residues. Germline loops: CDR1 MNHEY, CDR2 SMNVEV (reference sequence). CDR3 region: CASSFTGGANGYTF. The CDR3 DNA reads as TGTGCCAGCAGTTTCACAGGGGGCGCAAATGGCTACACCTTC.

The rearrangement links TRBV3-1 to TRBJ1-4, with TRBD1 identical over 11 bases. The CDR3 has 15 amino acids. The V gene's germline CDR1 is LGHDT and CDR2 YNNKEL (reference sequence). Trimming took 4 bases from V and 8 from J; bases not matched to a gene: 6. In nucleotides, the CDR3 is TGTGCCAGCAGCCCCTGGACAGGGGGCTTGGAAAAACTGTTTTTT. Translated: CASSPWTGGLEKLFF.

The rearrangement links TRBV19 to TRBJ2-4; D is ambiguous. Trimming took 3 bases from V and 7 from J, leaving 4 bases between them. The CDR3 has 11 amino acids. Germline V CDR1 and CDR2: LNHDA, SQIVND (reference sequence). Here the CDR3 DNA reads TGTGCCAGTAGTATGCAGAACATTCAGTACTTC. Translating it yields CASSMQNIQYF.

This clonotype was seen a few times. The chain uses TRBV20-1 and TRBJ2-6; D is unclear. CDR3 length: 15 amino acids. Between the trimmed V and J ends, which lost 2 bases and 0 bases, there was a span of 8 bases. The V gene's germline CDR1 is DFQATT and CDR2 SNEGSKA (reference sequence). CDR3 loop: CSARLLDSGANVLTF. In DNA, the CDR3 is TGCAGTGCTAGACTGTTGGACTCTGGGGCCAACGTCCTGACTTTC.

The V and J genes are TRBV7-2 and TRBJ2-5; D possibly corresponds to TRBD1 (6 bases). This CDR3 region has 15 residues. The germline CDR1 and CDR2 sequences are SGHTA and FQGNSA. V was clipped by 5 bases and J by 1 base, with 14 bases between them. The CDR3 reads CASSVETGGQETQYF. As DNA, the CDR3 is TGTGCCAGCAGCGTAGAGACAGGCGGCCAAGAGACCCAGTACTTC.

J is TRBJ2-1 and V is TRBV29-1, with 10 bases that match TRBD2. CDR3 size: 15 residues. Trimming took 6 bases from V and 0 from J; bases not matched to a gene: 5. The V gene's germline CDR1 is SQVTM and CDR2 ANQGSEA. The CDR3 DNA follows: TGCAGCGTGAACCCTAGCGGGAGCTCCTACAATGAGCAGTTCTTC. Its translation: CSVNPSGSSYNEQFF.

This clonotype came up many times. V usage is TRBV20-1 and J usage is TRBJ2-7; unclear D gene. The V end was cut by 0 bases, the J end by 0 bases, with 12 bases between. The CDR3 extends over 15 amino acids. In germline, CDR1 is DFQATT, CDR2 SNEGSKA (reference sequence). This CDR3 reads CSARENSLSSYEQYF. In DNA form, the CDR3 reads TGCAGTGCTAGAGAGAACAGTCTTAGCTCCTACGAGCAGTACTTC.

This clonotype was detected only a few times. The CDR3 DNA is TGTGCCAGCAGCCCCGCCCCAGGGACCGGGACTCGCTCCTACAATGAGCAGTTCTTC. It encodes CASSPAPGTGTRSYNEQFF. The chain is built from TRBV7-8 and TRBJ2-1; D is perhaps TRBD2 (6 bases). This CDR3 spans 19 amino acids. Trimming took off 5 bases at V and 0 bases at J, with 23 bases between the two ends. Germline lookup yields CDR1 SGHVS and CDR2 FQNEAQ.

This clonotype came up a few times. The chain combines TRBV21-1 with TRBJ2-6; the tabulated D call, TRBD1, remains unverified against the DNA. TRBV21-1 is deemed a pseudogene. This CDR3 contains 17 residues. CDR3 in amino acids: CASRRDRRDSGANVLTF. The DNA of the CDR3 is TGTGCCAGCAGGAGGGACAGAAGGGACTCTGGGGCCAACGTCCTGACTTTC.

This clonotype appeared many times. The CDR3 bases are TGTGCCAGCAGCTGGGGACAGGCCGATTCACCCCTCCACTTT. It translates to CASSWGQADSPLHF. The chain has TRBV7-9 and TRBJ1-6; 8 bases align to TRBD1. The CDR3 has 14 residues. The germline V gene has CDR1 SEHNR and CDR2 FQNEAQ (reference sequence). With V trimmed by 4 bases and J by 8 bases, 4 bases remained unmatched.

This clonotype has a handful of counts. The rearrangement joins TRBV5-1 to TRBJ2-7, with TRBD1 matching over 8 bases. CDR1 is SGHRS, CDR2 YFSETQ, per germline. The CDR3 runs 15 residues. J was trimmed by 5 bases and V by 3 bases; bases with no gene match: 10. The CDR3 sequence: CASSSPGTGVHEQYF. CDR3 coding DNA: TGCGCCAGCAGCTCTCCCGGGACAGGAGTACACGAGCAGTACTTC.

The chain couples TRBV21-1 to TRBJ2-7; TRBD1 was called by the table and not checked on the DNA. TRBV21-1 is designated a pseudogene. The CDR3 consists of 19 residues. The CDR3: CASSKVAVRTENLPTEQYF. The CDR3 DNA follows: TGTGCCAGCAGCAAAGTTGCGGTGAGGACAGAAAATTTACCTACGGAGCAGTACTTC.